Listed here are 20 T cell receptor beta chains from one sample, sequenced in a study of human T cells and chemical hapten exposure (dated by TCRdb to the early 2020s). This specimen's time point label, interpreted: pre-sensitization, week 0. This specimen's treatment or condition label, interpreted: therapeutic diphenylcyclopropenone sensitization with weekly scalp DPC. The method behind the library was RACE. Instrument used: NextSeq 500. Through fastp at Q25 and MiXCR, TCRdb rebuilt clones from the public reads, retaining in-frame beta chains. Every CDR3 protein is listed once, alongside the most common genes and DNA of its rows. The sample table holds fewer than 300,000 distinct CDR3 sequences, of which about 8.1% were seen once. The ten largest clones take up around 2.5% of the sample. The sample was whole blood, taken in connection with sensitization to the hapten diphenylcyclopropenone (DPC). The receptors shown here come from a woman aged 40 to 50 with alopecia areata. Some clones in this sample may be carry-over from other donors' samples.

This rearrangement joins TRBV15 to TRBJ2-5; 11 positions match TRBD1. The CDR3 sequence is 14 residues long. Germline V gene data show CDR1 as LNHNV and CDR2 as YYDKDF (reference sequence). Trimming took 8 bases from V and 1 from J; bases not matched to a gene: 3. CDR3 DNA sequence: TGTGCCACCTCCGGGACAGGGGGCCAAGAGACCCAGTACTTC. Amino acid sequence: CATSGTGGQETQYF.

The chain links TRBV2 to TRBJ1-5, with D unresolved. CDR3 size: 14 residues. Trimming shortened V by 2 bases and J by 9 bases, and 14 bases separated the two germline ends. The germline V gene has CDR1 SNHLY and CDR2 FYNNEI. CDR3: CASSEYGVQRPQHF. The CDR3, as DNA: TGTGCCAGCAGTGAATACGGGGTCCAGCGGCCCCAGCATTTT.

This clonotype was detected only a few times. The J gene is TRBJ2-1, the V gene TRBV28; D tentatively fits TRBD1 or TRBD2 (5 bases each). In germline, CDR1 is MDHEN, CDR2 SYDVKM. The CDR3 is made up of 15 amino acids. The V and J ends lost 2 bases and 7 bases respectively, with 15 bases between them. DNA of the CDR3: TGTGCCAGCAGTTTACCGGGACGGATTGTGAATGAGCAGTTCTTC. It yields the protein CASSLPGRIVNEQFF.

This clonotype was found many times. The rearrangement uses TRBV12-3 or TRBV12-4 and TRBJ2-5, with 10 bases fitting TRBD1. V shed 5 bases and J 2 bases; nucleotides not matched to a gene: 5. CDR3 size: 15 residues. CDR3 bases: TGTGCCAGCAGTCCTGAGGACAGGGGGCAAGAGACCCAGTACTTC. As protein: CASSPEDRGQETQYF.

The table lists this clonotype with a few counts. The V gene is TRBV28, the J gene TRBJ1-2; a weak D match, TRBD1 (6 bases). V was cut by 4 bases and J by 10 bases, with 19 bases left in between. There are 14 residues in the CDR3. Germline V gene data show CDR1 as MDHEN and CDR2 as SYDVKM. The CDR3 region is CASSSGQNSRDYTF. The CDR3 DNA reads TGTGCCAGCAGTTCGGGACAAAACTCAAGGGACTACACCTTC.

The CDR3 loop is CATSGHTSYNEQFF. The CDR3 region has the DNA TGTGCCACCAGTGGGCACACCTCCTACAATGAGCAGTTCTTC. This chain uses TRBV24-1 with TRBJ2-1; D uncertain. The CDR3 has 14 residues. Germline-derived CDR1 and CDR2 are KGHDR and SFDVKD. Trimming removed 5 bases at V and 0 bases at J, with 7 bases between.

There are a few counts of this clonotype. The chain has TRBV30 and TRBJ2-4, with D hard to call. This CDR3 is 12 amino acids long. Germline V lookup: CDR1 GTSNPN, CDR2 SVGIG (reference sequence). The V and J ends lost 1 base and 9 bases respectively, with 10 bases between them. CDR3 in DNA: TGTGCCTGGAGTGGTGGTGGCTCCATTCAGTACTTC. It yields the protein CAWSGGGSIQYF.

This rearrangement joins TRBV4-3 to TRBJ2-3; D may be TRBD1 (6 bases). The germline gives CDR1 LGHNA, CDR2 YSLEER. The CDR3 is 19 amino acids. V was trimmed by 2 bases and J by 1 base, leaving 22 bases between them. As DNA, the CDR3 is TGCGCCAGCAGCCAAAACAAGGGCCTTCCGGACAGTCGCACAGATACGCAGTATTTT. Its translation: CASSQNKGLPDSRTDTQYF.

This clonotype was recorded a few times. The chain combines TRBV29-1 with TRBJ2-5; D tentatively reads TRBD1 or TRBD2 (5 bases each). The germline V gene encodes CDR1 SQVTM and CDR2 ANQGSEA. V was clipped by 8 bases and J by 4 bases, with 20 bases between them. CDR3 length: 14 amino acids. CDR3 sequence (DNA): TGCAGCCTTTGGGACCGACGAAAAGGAGAGACCCAGTACTTC. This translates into CSLWDRRKGETQYF.

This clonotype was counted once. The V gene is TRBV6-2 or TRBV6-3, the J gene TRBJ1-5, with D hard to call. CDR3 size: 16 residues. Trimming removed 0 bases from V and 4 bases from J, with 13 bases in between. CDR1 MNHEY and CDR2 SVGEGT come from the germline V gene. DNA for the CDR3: TGTGCCAGCAGTTACTCGAGTTGGCTGTTTAATCAGCCCCAGCATTTT. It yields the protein CASSYSSWLFNQPQHF.

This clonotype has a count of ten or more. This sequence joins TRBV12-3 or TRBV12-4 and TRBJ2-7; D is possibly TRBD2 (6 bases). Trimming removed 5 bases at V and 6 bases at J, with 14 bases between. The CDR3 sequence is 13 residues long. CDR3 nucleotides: TGTGCCAGCAGTCTTCAGGGAGGAGGCGAGCAGTACTTC. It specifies CASSLQGGGEQYF.

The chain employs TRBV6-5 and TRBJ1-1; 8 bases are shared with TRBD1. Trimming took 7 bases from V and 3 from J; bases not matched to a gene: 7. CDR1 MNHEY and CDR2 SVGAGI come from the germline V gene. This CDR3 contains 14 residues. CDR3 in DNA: TGTGCCAGCACCAGAACAGGGGGATACACTGAAGCTTTCTTT. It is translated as CASTRTGGYTEAFF.

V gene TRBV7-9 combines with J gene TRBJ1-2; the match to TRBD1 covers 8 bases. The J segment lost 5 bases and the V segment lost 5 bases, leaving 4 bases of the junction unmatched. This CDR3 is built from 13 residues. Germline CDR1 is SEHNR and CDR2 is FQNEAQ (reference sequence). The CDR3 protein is CASSGDRKYGYTF. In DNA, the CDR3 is TGTGCCAGCAGCGGGGACAGGAAGTATGGCTACACCTTC. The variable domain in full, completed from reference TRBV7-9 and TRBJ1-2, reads DTGVSQNPRHKITKRGQNVTFRCDPISEHNRLYWYRQTLGQGPEFLTYFQNEAQLEKSRLLSDRFSAERPKGSFSTLEIQRTEQGDSAMYLCASSGDRKYGYTFGSGTRLTVV.

The CDR3 region is CASSPPPGPKDEQYF. The CDR3 nucleotides read TGTGCCAGCAGCCCTCCCCCGGGTCCCAAAGACGAGCAGTACTTC. V is TRBV28 and J is TRBJ2-7; D uncertain. The germline CDR1 and CDR2 sequences are MDHEN and SYDVKM. The germline V and J ends were trimmed by 6 bases and 5 bases, with 20 bases remaining between them. The CDR3 has 15 amino acids.

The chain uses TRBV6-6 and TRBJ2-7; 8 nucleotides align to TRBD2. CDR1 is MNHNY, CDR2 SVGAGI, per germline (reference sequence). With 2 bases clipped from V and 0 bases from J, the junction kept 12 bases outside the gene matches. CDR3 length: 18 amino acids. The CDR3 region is CASSYPQRETRSSYEQYF. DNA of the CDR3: TGTGCCAGCAGTTACCCGCAGCGGGAGACCCGAAGCTCCTACGAGCAGTACTTC.

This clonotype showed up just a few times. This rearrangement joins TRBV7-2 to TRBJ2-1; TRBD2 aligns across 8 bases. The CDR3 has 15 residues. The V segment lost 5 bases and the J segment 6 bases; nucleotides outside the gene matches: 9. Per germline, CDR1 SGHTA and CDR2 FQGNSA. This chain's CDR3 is CASSRQRERGNEQFF. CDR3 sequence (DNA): TGTGCCAGCAGCCGTCAGCGGGAGAGGGGCAATGAGCAGTTCTTC. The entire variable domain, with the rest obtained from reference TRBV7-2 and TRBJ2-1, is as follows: GAGVSQSPSNKVTEKGKDVELRCDPISGHTALYWYRQSLGQGLEFLIYFQGNSAPDKSGLPSDRFSAERTGGSVSTLTIQRTQQEDSAVYLCASSRQRERGNEQFFGPGTRLTVL.

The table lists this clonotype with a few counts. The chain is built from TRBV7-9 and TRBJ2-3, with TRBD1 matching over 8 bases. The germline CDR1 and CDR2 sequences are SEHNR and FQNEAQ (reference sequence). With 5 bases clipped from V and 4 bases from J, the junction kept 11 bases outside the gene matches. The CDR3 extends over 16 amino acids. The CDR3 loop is CASSLDRGGKADTQYF. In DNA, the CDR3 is TGTGCCAGCAGCCTCGACAGGGGAGGTAAAGCAGATACGCAGTATTTT. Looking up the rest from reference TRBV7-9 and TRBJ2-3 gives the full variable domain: DTGVSQNPRHKITKRGQNVTFRCDPISEHNRLYWYRQTLGQGPEFLTYFQNEAQLEKSRLLSDRFSAERPKGSFSTLEIQRTEQGDSAMYLCASSLDRGGKADTQYFGPGTRLTVL.

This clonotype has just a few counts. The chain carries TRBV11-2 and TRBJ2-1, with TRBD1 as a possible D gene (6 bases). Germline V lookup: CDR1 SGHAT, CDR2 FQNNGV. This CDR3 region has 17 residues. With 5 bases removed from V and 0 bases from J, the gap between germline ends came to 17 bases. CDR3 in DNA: TGTGCCAGCAGCCCCTCCCGAGACAGGAGCTCCTACAATGAGCAGTTCTTC. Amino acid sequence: CASSPSRDRSSYNEQFF.

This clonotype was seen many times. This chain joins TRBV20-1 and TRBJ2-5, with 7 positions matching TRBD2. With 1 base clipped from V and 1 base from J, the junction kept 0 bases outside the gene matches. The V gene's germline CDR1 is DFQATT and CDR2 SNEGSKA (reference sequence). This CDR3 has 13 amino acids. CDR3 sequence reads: CSARGLAQETQYF. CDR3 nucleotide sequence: TGCAGTGCTAGAGGACTAGCCCAAGAGACCCAGTACTTC.

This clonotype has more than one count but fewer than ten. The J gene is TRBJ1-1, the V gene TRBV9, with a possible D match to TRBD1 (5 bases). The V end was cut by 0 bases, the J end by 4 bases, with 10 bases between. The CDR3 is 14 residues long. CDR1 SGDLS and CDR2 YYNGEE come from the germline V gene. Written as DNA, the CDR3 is TGTGCCAGCAGCGTAGTGATGGGGGTCACTGAAGCTTTCTTT. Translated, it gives CASSVVMGVTEAFF.